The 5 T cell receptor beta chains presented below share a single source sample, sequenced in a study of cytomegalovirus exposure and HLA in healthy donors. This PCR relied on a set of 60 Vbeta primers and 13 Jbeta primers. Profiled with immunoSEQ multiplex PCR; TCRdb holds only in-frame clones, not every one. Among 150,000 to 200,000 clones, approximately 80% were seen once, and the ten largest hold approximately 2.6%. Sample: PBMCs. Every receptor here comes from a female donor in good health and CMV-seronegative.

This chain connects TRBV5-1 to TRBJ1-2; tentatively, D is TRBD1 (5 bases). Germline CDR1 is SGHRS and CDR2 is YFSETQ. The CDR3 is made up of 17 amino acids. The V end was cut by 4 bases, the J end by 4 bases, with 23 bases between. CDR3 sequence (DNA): TGCGCCAGCAGCCCGGCCGGGGGGGGTAGTGATGCCTATGGCTACACCTTC. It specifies CASSPAGGGSDAYGYTF. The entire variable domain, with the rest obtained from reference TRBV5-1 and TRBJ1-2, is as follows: KAGVTQTPRYLIKTRGQQVTLSCSPISGHRSVSWYQQTPGQGLQFLFEYFSETQRNKGNFPGRFSGRQFSNSRSEMNVSTLELGDSALYLCASSPAGGGSDAYGYTFGSGTRLTVV.

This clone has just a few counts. CDR3 DNA: TGTGCCAGCAGCCAAGAGGGGGCACGCTACTATGGCTACACCTTC. It translates to CASSQEGARYYGYTF. The chain combines TRBV4-2 with TRBJ1-2; tentatively, D is TRBD1 (6 bases). V gave up 0 bases and J gave up 3 bases, with 11 bases separating them. This CDR3 comprises 15 residues. In germline, CDR1 is LGHNA, CDR2 YNFKEQ.

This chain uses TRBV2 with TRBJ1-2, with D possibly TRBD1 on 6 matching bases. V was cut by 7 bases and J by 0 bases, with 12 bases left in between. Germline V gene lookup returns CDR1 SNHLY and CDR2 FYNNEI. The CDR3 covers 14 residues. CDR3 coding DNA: TGTGCCAGCACTTGGGACAAAGCTAACTATGGCTACACCTTC. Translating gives CASTWDKANYGYTF.

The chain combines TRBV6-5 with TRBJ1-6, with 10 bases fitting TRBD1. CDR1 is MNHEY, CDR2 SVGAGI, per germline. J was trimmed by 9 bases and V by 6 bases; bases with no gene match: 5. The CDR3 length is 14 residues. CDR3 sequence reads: CASRGTGETSPLHF. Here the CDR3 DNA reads TGTGCCAGCAGGGGGACAGGGGAAACTTCACCCCTCCACTTT.

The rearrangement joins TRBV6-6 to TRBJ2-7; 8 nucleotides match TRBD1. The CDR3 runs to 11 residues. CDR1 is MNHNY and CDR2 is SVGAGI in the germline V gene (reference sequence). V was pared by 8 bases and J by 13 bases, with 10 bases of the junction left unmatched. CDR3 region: CASSQGAQAYF. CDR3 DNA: TGTGCCAGCTCCCAGGGGGCACAAGCTTACTTC.